The TCR beta chain under discussion was sequenced for a study of metastatic and nonmetastatic thyroid tumors (dated by TCRdb to 2020 to 2022). Looking at the study overall: For patients with malignant and with benign thyroid disease, the researchers compared repertoires between peripheral blood samples and tumor or nodule tissue samples.

There are 12 amino acids in the CDR3, from cysteine to phenylalanine inclusive. Only CDR3 DNA remains: 36 bases, in frame from the first base. Trimming at the junction amounts to 1 base on V and 3 bases on J, and the germline ends lie 1 base apart. Before undergoing thyroid surgery, none of the patients had been given any kind of treatment. Using T-cell receptor beta sequencing, the researchers looked back retrospectively at clinical samples from patients, gathered between about 2011 and 2019. Libraries were prepared through PCR. Sequencing was performed on an Illumina HiSeq 4000. High-throughput sequencing was used to profile the TCR beta-chain CDR3 region of every patient. The study's processing was this. A classifier to discriminate distant-metastatic papillary thyroid cancer patients was built from CDR3 differences across clinicopathological groups. The Shannon index was used to assess repertoire diversity, and the Morisita-Horn index was used to assess tumor-blood repertoire similarity. The public reads were reprocessed in TCRdb via fastp at Q25 and MiXCR, keeping in-frame beta chains. These V and J calls rely on TCRdb rather than the paper's analysis. The sample includes under 40,000 clones, with roughly 17% observed a single time. Clones ranked in the top ten supply nearly 3.5% of the sample.

This clone has ten or more counts. It lacks a known antigen. No base qualities exist here, and no much larger clone lies one base off it. The research as a whole found: TCR beta diversity was reported as significantly higher in malignant tumors than in benign nodules, in both blood and tumor samples.

Sequenced material: blood. The receptor was derived from a female donor with papillary thyroid cancer or a benign thyroid nodule (not recorded which). Some clones in this sample may be carry-over from other donors' samples. This sequence uses TRBV12-3 or TRBV12-4 and TRBJ1-5, with the D gene not confidently named. The CDR3 here reads CASSLDNQPQHF. The base sequence is TGTGCCAGCAGTTTAGACAATCAGCCCCAGCATTTT.